The 19 T cell receptor beta chains below come from one sample, sequenced in a study of blood T cell repertoires in COVID-19. Some clones are missing from TCRdb's copy, which holds only in-frame ones; the method was immunoSEQ multiplex PCR. Here the sample spans 55,000 to 60,000 clones, more than 75% being singletons. What was sequenced was peripheral blood. These receptors came from a man aged 45-60 years with active or convalescent COVID-19.

A word on this clone: Other DNA variants within this sample encode the same CDR3. The rearrangement uses TRBV6-5 and TRBJ2-2; a weak D match, TRBD2 (5 bases). The V end was cut by 2 bases, the J end by 6 bases, with 7 bases between. Per the germline V gene, CDR1 is MNHEY and CDR2 is SVGAGI. CDR3 length: 13 amino acids. CDR3 sequence reads: CASSYTRAGELFF. CDR3 sequence (DNA): TGTGCCAGCAGTTACACTAGGGCCGGGGAGCTGTTTTTT.

This clone was detected ten times or more. The CDR3 spells CASSQSGGNTEAFF. The CDR3 nucleotides are TGTGCCAGCAGCCAGTCGGGGGGAAACACTGAAGCTTTCTTT. The chain has TRBV9 and TRBJ1-1; D might be TRBD1 (5 bases). The germline V gene has CDR1 SGDLS and CDR2 YYNGEE. V lost 4 bases and J lost 2, with 12 bases in between. This CDR3 comprises 14 residues.

This clone was recorded a few times. V is TRBV30 and J is TRBJ2-6; D unresolved. The V end lost 1 base, the J end lost 0 bases, and 4 bases lay between the germline ends. The germline V gene has CDR1 GTSNPN and CDR2 SVGIG (reference sequence). This CDR3 is 14 amino acids long. The CDR3 DNA reads as TGTGCCTGGAGTGCAGACTCTGGGGCCAACGTCCTGACTTTC. Its protein is CAWSADSGANVLTF.

V is TRBV5-4 and J is TRBJ2-7; a weak D match, TRBD2 (6 bases). Germline V gives CDR1 SGHNT, CDR2 YYREEE (reference sequence). CDR3 length: 16 amino acids. Trimming shortened V by 4 bases and J by 7 bases, and 24 bases separated the two germline ends. CDR3 DNA sequence: TGTGCCAGCAGCAAGCCGGGACTTCCAAACGGAGGAGAGCAGTACTTC. Amino acid sequence: CASSKPGLPNGGEQYF.

V usage is TRBV7-3 and J usage is TRBJ1-1; no firm D call. V was clipped by 5 bases and J by 3 bases, with 19 bases between them. CDR1 and CDR2 (germline): SGHTA, FQGTGA. The CDR3 loop spans 16 amino acids. The CDR3 DNA reads TGTGCCAGCAGCGGATTTGATACCGAGGGAGACACTGAAGCTTTCTTT. It is translated as CASSGFDTEGDTEAFF.

The rearrangement links TRBV23-1 to TRBJ2-5; 11 bases map to TRBD1. TRBV23-1 is reported as an ORF; its role is uncertain. The CDR3 loop spans 20 amino acids. Trimming removed 0 bases from V and 0 bases from J; junction bases left unmatched: 12. The CDR3 DNA is TGCGCCAGCAGTCAATCTCACCGGGACAGGGGGATCACTCACCAAGAGACCCAGTACTTC. Its protein is CASSQSHRDRGITHQETQYF.

The genes are TRBV7-8 and TRBJ1-2; 7 bases map to TRBD1. With 7 bases clipped from V and 4 bases from J, the junction kept 6 bases outside the gene matches. Germline CDR1 is SGHVS and CDR2 is FQNEAQ. The CDR3 consists of 13 residues. The CDR3 DNA reads as TGTGCCAGCACTCCGGGACAGATCTATGGCTACACCTTC. Its protein is CASTPGQIYGYTF. Drawing the rest from reference TRBV7-8 and TRBJ1-2, the complete variable domain is GAGVSQSPRYKVAKRGQDVALRCDPISGHVSLFWYQQALGQGPEFLTYFQNEAQLDKSGLPSDRFFAERPEGSVSTLKIQRTQQEDSAVYLCASTPGQIYGYTFGSGTRLTVV.

The V call is TRBV3-1 (or the pseudogene TRBV3-2), the J call TRBJ2-1; D is undetermined. V shed 4 bases and J shed 0 bases, with 10 bases lying between them. The CDR3 is 15 amino acids. In germline, CDR1 is LGHDT, CDR2 YNNKEL (reference sequence). In DNA, the CDR3 is TGTGCCAGCAGCCCCGACACGCTCTCCTACAATGAGCAGTTCTTC. It is translated as CASSPDTLSYNEQFF.

The chain links TRBV28 to TRBJ2-7; 10 bases match TRBD2. Germline-derived CDR1 and CDR2 are MDHEN and SYDVKM. The V gene end was trimmed by 1 base and the J gene end by 9 bases; junction bases not matched to a gene: 9. This CDR3 comprises 15 residues. DNA for the CDR3: TGTGCCAGCAGTTTATCGGTAGCGGGAGGAATAAGGCAGTACTTC. This codes for CASSLSVAGGIRQYF.

The rearrangement joins TRBV9 to TRBJ1-4; 8 positions match TRBD1. From germline, CDR1 is SGDLS and CDR2 YYNGEE. V shed 4 bases and J 6 bases; nucleotides not matched to a gene: 8. The CDR3 has 15 residues. DNA for the CDR3: TGTGCCAGCAGCCAAGGACAGGGCCAGGATGAAAAACTGTTTTTT. Translated: CASSQGQGQDEKLFF.

The genes are TRBV7-2 and TRBJ1-1, with D possibly being TRBD1 (5 bases). Deletions cut 5 bases from V and 3 bases from J, with 13 bases between. The germline V gene encodes CDR1 SGHTA and CDR2 FQGNSA. This CDR3 spans 14 amino acids. CDR3 in DNA: TGTGCCAGCAGCCCGTCTCAGGGATACACTGAAGCTTTCTTT. Amino acid sequence: CASSPSQGYTEAFF.

This clone was recorded once. The chain links TRBV18 to TRBJ1-1; D is unresolved. Germline lookup yields CDR1 KGHSH and CDR2 LQKENI. V was shortened by 3 bases and J by 0 bases, with 11 bases between the two germline ends. There are 15 residues in the CDR3. In DNA form, the CDR3 reads TGTGCCAGCTCACCTATCGGAGGGTTGAACACTGAAGCTTTCTTT. Amino acids: CASSPIGGLNTEAFF.

The genes are TRBV5-6 and TRBJ1-2; 7 nucleotides match TRBD1. The junction had 6 bases not matched to a gene; V was cut back by 2 bases and J by 8 bases. CDR3 length: 13 amino acids. The germline V gene has CDR1 SGHDT and CDR2 YYEEEE. The CDR3 DNA reads as TGTGCCAGCAGCTTCGGACAGGATGGGGGCTACACCTTC. Translating it yields CASSFGQDGGYTF.

This clone was seen a handful of times. This chain joins TRBV2 and TRBJ2-1; D is unclear. Germline assignment: CDR1 SNHLY and CDR2 FYNNEI. CDR3 size: 13 residues. Deletions cut 3 bases from V and 11 bases from J, with 14 bases between. The CDR3 reads CASSEKLEVQQFF. CDR3 coding DNA: TGTGCCAGCAGTGAGAAGCTAGAGGTCCAGCAGTTCTTC.

V is TRBV5-1 and J is TRBJ1-1; tentatively, D is TRBD1 (5 bases). There are 15 residues in the CDR3. In germline, CDR1 is SGHRS, CDR2 YFSETQ. V lost 2 bases and J 1 base, leaving 12 bases between the germline ends. The CDR3, as DNA: TGCGCCAGCAGCTTTGGCAGGGCGACGAACACTGAAGCTTTCTTT. This encodes CASSFGRATNTEAFF.

The chain recombines TRBV28 with TRBJ1-2, with a possible D match to TRBD1 (6 bases). Trimming shortened V by 8 bases and J by 4 bases, and 14 bases separated the two germline ends. Germline V gene lookup returns CDR1 MDHEN and CDR2 SYDVKM. The CDR3 length is 13 residues. CDR3 bases: TGTGCCAGCGAAGGGGACACTGTCTATGGCTACACCTTC. It translates to CASEGDTVYGYTF.

The rearrangement links TRBV29-1 to TRBJ2-7; weak D call: TRBD1 (6 bases). The CDR3 is 13 residues long. Trimming pared 5 bases from V and 4 bases from J, leaving 15 bases between. The germline CDR1 and CDR2 sequences are SQVTM and ANQGSEA. The CDR3: CSVQGQSSYEQYF. As DNA, the CDR3 is TGCAGCGTTCAAGGACAGAGCTCTTACGAGCAGTACTTC.

The chain couples TRBV9 to TRBJ1-6; the D gene is possibly TRBD1 (6 bases). Germline lookup yields CDR1 SGDLS and CDR2 YYNGEE. CDR3 length: 16 amino acids. Trimming shortened V by 3 bases and J by 7 bases, and 17 bases separated the two germline ends. DNA of the CDR3: TGTGCCAGCAGCGCCACCAGGGGTGGGGAGAATTCACCCCTCCACTTT. Translating it yields CASSATRGGENSPLHF.

The chain has TRBV5-4 and TRBJ2-3; 12 nucleotides line up with TRBD2. The length of the CDR3 is 17 residues. J gave up 6 bases and V 4 bases, and 12 bases lay outside the gene matches. Germline V gene lookup returns CDR1 SGHNT and CDR2 YYREEE (reference sequence). In nucleotides, the CDR3 is TGTGCCAGCAGCCCAAGACTAGCGGGGGCGGGCATTGATACGCAGTATTTT. It translates to CASSPRLAGAGIDTQYF. The complete variable domain, with remaining parts taken from reference TRBV5-4 and TRBJ2-3, reads ETGVTQSPTHLIKTRGQQVTLRCSSQSGHNTVSWYQQALGQGPQFIFQYYREEENGRGNFPPRFSGLQFPNYSSELNVNALELDDSALYLCASSPRLAGAGIDTQYFGPGTRLTVL.